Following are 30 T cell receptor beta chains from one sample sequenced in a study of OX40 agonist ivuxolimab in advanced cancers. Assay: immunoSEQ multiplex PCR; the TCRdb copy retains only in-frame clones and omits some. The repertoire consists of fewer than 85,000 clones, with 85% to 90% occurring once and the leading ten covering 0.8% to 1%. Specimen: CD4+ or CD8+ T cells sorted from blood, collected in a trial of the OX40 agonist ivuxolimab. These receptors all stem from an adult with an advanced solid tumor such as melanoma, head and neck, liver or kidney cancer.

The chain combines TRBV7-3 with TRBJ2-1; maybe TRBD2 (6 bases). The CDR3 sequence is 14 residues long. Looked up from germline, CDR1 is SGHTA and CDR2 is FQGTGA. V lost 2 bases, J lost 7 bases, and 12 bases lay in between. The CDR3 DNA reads TGTGCCAGCAGCTTACTGGCGGGACGAAATGAGCAGTTCTTC. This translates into CASSLLAGRNEQFF.

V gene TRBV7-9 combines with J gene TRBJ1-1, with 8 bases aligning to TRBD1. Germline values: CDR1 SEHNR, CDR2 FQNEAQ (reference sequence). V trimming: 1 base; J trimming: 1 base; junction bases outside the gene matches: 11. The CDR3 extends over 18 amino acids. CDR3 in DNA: TGTGCCAGCAGCTTAGGAAGGCTCCAGGGGGCTGAGAACACTGAAGCTTTCTTT. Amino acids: CASSLGRLQGAENTEAFF.

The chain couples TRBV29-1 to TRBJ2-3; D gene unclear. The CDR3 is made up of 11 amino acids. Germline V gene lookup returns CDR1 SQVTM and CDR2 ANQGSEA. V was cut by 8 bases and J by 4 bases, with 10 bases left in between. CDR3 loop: CSSLVADTQYF. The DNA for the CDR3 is TGCAGCTCCCTGGTTGCAGATACGCAGTATTTT.

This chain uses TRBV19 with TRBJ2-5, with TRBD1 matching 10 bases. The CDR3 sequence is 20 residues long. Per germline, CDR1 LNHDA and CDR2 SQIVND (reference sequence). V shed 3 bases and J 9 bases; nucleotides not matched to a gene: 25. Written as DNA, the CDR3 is TGTGCCAGTAGTATTCGACTAAACAGGGGGACAGGGGCCCAACGCGGGGCCCAGTACTTC. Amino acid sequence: CASSIRLNRGTGAQRGAQYF.

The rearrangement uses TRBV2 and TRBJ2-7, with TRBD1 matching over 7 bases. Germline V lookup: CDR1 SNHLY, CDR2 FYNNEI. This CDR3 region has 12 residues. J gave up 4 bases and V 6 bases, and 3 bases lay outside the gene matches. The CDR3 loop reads CASRKTGYEQYF. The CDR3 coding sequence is TGTGCCAGCAGGAAGACAGGGTACGAGCAGTACTTC.

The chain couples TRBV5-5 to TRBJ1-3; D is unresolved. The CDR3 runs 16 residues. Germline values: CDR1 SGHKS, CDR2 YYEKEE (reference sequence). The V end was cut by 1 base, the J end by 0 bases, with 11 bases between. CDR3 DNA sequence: TGTGCCAGCAGCTTGTATCCGCTCACCTCTGGAAACACCATATATTTT. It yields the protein CASSLYPLTSGNTIYF.

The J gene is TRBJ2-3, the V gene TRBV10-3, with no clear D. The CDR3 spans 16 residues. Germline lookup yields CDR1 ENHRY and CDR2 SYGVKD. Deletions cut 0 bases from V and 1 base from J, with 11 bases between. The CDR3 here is CAISESKGGGTDTQYF. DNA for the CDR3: TGTGCCATCAGTGAGTCTAAGGGCGGAGGCACAGATACGCAGTATTTT.

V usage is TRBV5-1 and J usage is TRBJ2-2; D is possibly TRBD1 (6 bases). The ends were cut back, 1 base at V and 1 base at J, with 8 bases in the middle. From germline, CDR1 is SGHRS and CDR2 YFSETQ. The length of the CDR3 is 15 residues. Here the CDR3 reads CASSLRGQNTGELFF. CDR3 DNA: TGCGCCAGCAGCTTGAGGGGACAGAACACCGGGGAGCTGTTTTTT.

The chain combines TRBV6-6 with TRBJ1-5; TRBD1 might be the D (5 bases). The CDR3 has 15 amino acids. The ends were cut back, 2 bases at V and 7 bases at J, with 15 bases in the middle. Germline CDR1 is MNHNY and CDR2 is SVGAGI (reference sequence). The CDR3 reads CASSYKFGAEQPQHF. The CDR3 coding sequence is TGTGCCAGCAGTTACAAGTTTGGGGCGGAACAGCCCCAGCATTTT.

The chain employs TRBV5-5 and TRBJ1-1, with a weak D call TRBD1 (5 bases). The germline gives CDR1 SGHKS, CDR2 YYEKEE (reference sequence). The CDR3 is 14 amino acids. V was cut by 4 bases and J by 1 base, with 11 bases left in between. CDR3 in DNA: TGTGCCAGCAGCCTGGGACGGAAGAACACTGAAGCTTTCTTT. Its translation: CASSLGRKNTEAFF.

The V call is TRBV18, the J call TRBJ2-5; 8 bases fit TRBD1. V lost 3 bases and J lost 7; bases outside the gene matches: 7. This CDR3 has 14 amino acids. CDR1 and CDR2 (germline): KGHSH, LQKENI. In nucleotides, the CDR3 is TGTGCCAGCTCACCGGACAGGGTTCGTGGGACCCAGTACTTC. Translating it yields CASSPDRVRGTQYF.

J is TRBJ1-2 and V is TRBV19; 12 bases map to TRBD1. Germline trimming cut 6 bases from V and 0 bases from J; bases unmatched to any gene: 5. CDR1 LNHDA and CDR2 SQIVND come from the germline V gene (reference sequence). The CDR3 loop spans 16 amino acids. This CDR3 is CASSGTGGLTNYGYTF. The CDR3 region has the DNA TGTGCCAGTAGCGGGACAGGGGGCCTCACTAACTATGGCTACACCTTC.

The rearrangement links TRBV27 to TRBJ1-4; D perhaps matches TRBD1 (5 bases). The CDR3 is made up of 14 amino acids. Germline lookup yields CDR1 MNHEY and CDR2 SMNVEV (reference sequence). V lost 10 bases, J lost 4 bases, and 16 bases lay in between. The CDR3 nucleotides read TGTGCCACCTTAGGGGAGAGGCTTAATGAAAAACTGTTTTTT. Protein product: CATLGERLNEKLFF.

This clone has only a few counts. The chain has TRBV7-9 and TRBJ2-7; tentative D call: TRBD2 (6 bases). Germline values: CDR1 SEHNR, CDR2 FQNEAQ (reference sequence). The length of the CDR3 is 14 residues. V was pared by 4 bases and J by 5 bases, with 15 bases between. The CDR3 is CASSSGDRAHEQYF. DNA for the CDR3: TGTGCCAGCAGCTCGGGGGACCGGGCCCACGAGCAGTACTTC.

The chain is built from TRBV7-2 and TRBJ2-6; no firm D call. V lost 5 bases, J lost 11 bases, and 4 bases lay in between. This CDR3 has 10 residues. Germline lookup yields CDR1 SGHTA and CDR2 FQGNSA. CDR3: CASSPDVLTF. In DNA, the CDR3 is TGTGCCAGCAGCCCGGACGTCCTGACTTTC.

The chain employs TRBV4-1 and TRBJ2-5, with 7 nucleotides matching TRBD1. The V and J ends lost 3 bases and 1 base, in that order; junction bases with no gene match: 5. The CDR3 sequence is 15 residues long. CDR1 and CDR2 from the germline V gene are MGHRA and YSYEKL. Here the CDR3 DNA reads TGCGCCAGCAGCCAGAGGGGGCCCCTCCAAGAGACCCAGTACTTC. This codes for CASSQRGPLQETQYF.

As DNA, the CDR3 is TGTGCCAGCAGTCCCCCCGTGGGGAACACTGAAGCTTTCTTT. Translating it yields CASSPPVGNTEAFF. This chain connects TRBV28 to TRBJ1-1; D call uncertain. The CDR3 is made up of 14 amino acids. From germline, CDR1 is MDHEN and CDR2 SYDVKM. V was trimmed by 5 bases and J by 1 base, leaving 11 bases between them.

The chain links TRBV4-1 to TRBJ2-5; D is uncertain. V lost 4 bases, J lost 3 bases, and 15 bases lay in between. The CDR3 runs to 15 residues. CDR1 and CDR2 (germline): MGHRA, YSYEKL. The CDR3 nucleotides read TGCGCCAGCAGCCTCGGCTTGGACGGAAAAGAGACCCAGTACTTC. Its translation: CASSLGLDGKETQYF.

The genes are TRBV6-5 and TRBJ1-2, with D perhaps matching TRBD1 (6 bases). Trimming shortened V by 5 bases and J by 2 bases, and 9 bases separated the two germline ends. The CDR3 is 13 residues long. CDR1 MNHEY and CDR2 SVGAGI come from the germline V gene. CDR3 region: CASSPDRNYGYTF. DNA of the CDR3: TGTGCCAGCAGTCCGGACAGAAACTATGGCTACACCTTC.

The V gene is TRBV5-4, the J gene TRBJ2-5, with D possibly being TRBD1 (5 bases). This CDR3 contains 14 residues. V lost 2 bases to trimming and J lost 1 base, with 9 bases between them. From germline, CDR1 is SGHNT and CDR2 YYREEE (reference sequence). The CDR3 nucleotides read TGTGCCAGCAGCTTACAGGCCTCCCAAGAGACCCAGTACTTC. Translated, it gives CASSLQASQETQYF. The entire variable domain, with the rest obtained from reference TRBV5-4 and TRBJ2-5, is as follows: ETGVTQSPTHLIKTRGQQVTLRCSSQSGHNTVSWYQQALGQGPQFIFQYYREEENGRGNFPPRFSGLQFPNYSSELNVNALELDDSALYLCASSLQASQETQYFGPGTRLLVL.

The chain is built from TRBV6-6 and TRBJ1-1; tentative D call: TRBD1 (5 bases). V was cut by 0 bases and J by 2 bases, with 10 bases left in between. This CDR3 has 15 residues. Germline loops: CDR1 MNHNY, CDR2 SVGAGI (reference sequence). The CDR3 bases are TGTGCCAGCAGTTACTCTGGCAGGGCAAACACTGAAGCTTTCTTT. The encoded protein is CASSYSGRANTEAFF.

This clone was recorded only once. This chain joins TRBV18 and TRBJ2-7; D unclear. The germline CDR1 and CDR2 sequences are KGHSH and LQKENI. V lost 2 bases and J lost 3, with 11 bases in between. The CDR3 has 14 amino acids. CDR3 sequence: CASSPGSPLYEQYF. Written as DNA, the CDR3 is TGTGCCAGCTCACCAGGGTCTCCACTCTACGAGCAGTACTTC.

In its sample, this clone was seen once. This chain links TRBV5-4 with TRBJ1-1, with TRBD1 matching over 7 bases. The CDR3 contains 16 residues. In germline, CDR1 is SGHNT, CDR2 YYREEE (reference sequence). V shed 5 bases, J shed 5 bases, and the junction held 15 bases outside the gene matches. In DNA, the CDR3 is TGTGCCAGCAGTATGGACAGGAAGACCTTGGGGACTGAAGCTTTCTTT. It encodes CASSMDRKTLGTEAFF.

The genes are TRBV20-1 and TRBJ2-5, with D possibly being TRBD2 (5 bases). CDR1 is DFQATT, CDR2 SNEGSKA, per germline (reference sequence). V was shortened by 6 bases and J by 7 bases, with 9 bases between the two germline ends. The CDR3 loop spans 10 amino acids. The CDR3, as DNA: TGCAGTGCAAGTCGGGGGACCCAGTACTTC. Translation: CSASRGTQYF.

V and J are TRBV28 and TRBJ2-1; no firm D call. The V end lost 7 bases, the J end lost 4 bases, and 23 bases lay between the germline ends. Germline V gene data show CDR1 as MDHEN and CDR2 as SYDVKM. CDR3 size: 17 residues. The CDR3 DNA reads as TGTGCCAGCACCGACCCCCGCGGCCCGCTTCCATACAATGAGCAGTTCTTC. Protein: CASTDPRGPLPYNEQFF.

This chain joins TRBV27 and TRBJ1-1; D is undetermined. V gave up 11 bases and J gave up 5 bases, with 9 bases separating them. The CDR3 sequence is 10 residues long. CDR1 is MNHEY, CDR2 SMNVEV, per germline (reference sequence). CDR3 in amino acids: CAGGGTEAFF. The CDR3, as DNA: TGTGCCGGCGGAGGGACTGAAGCTTTCTTT.

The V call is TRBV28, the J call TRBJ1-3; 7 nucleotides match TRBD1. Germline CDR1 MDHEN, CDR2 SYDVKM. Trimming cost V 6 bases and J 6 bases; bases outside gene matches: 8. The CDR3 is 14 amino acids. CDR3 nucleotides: TGTGCCAGCAGAAGAACAGGGGACCAAAACACCATATATTTT. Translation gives CASRRTGDQNTIYF.

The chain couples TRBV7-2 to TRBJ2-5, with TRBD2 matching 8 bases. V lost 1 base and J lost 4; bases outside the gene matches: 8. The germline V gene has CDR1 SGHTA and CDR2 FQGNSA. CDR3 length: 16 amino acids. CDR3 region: CASSLGPPLAGETQYF. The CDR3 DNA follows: TGTGCCAGCAGCTTAGGTCCCCCTCTAGCGGGAGAGACCCAGTACTTC.

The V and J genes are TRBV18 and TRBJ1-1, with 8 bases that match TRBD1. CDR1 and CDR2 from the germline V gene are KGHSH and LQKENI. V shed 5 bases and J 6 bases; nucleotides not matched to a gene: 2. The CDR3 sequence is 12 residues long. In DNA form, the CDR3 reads TGTGCCAGCTCAGTACAGGGGGCTGAAGCTTTCTTT. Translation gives CASSVQGAEAFF.

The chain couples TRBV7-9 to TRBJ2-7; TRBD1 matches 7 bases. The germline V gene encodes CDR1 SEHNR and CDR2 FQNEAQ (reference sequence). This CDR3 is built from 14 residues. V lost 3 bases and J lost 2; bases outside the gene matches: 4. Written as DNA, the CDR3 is TGTGCCAGCAGCTTCCTAGGGGGCCCCTACGAGCAGTACTTC. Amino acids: CASSFLGGPYEQYF.